The rows below give T cell receptor beta chains drawn from one sample of a study of beta chain features in type 1 diabetes. Sequenced by immunoSEQ multiplex PCR; TCRdb stores in-frame clones only, minus some. The sample records 200,000 to 300,000 clones, about a fifth being singletons. The sequencing sample was made of naive CD4+ T cells from blood. The receptor set was obtained from a woman aged 35 to 49 with type 1 diabetes. Each CDR3 is given with its conserved first and last residue. Each record gives: clone size, J gene, D gene, V gene, CDR3 DNA, CDR3 protein. D genes are given only for firm matches. Not all rows give a size; the values are once, few, many and, for expanded clones, a class.

clone size: NA
J gene: TRBJ2-5
D gene: NA
V gene: TRBV30
CDR3 DNA: TGTGCCGGGGGGGCGAATCAAGAGACCCAGTACTTC
CDR3 protein: CAGGANQETQYF

clone size: few
J gene: TRBJ2-3
D gene: TRBD1
V gene: TRBV29-1
CDR3 DNA: TGCAGCGCCGACAGGGGGCGGACAGATACGCAGTATTTT
CDR3 protein: CSADRGRTDTQYF

clone size: NA
J gene: TRBJ1-2
D gene: NA
V gene: TRBV2
CDR3 DNA: TGTGCCAGCAGTGAGCAGTCCCATGGCTACACCTTC
CDR3 protein: CASSEQSHGYTF

clone size: NA
J gene: TRBJ2-7
D gene: TRBD2
V gene: TRBV5-6
CDR3 DNA: TGTGCCAGCAGCTTCGGGGGGATACTCTACGAGCAGTACTTC
CDR3 protein: CASSFGGILYEQYF

clone size: NA
J gene: TRBJ2-7
D gene: TRBD2
V gene: TRBV5-1
CDR3 DNA: TGCGCCAGCAGCTTGGACCCCGGGACTAGGAGGGAGGAGCAGTACTTC
CDR3 protein: CASSLDPGTRREEQYF

clone size: few
J gene: TRBJ1-2
D gene: NA
V gene: TRBV10-3
CDR3 DNA: TGTGCCATCAGTGAGTCGGAGGGCCCCGCGGGCTACACCTTC
CDR3 protein: CAISESEGPAGYTF

clone size: few
J gene: TRBJ2-2
D gene: NA
V gene: TRBV27
CDR3 DNA: TGTGCCAGCAGTCTGCCCGGGACCGGGGAGCTGTTTTTT
CDR3 protein: CASSLPGTGELFF

clone size: NA
J gene: TRBJ2-1
D gene: TRBD2
V gene: TRBV9
CDR3 DNA: TGTGCCAGCAGCGTAGCAGAGGGACTAGCGGCTAATGAGCAGTTCTTC
CDR3 protein: CASSVAEGLAANEQFF

clone size: few
J gene: TRBJ2-1
D gene: NA
V gene: TRBV5-1
CDR3 DNA: TGCGCCAGCAGCCTCCTCCCTTCCGTACTGTTCTTC
CDR3 protein: CASSLLPSVLFF

clone size: few
J gene: TRBJ1-1
D gene: NA
V gene: TRBV10-3
CDR3 DNA: TGTGCCATCAGTGAGGCAGGGAGGGCCACTGAAGCTTTCTTT
CDR3 protein: CAISEAGRATEAFF

clone size: NA
J gene: TRBJ2-7
D gene: TRBD1
V gene: TRBV7-9
CDR3 DNA: TGTGCCAGCAGCTTGGCCGGGACAGGGCCTCTCGAGCAGTACTTC
CDR3 protein: CASSLAGTGPLEQYF

clone size: few
J gene: TRBJ1-2
D gene: TRBD1
V gene: TRBV5-5
CDR3 DNA: TGTGCCCCCGGCAAGGCGACAGGGGAAGGCTACACCTTC
CDR3 protein: CAPGKATGEGYTF

clone size: few
J gene: TRBJ1-1
D gene: NA
V gene: TRBV30
CDR3 DNA: TGTGCCTGGACTGGACAGCGGCCCACTGAAGCTTTCTTT
CDR3 protein: CAWTGQRPTEAFF

clone size: NA
J gene: TRBJ1-1
D gene: NA
V gene: TRBV30
CDR3 DNA: TGTGCCTGGAGTGCCCCCGAAGCAGGGAAGAACACTGAAGCTTTCTTT
CDR3 protein: CAWSAPEAGKNTEAFF

clone size: NA
J gene: TRBJ2-2
D gene: NA
V gene: TRBV6-5
CDR3 DNA: TGTGCCAGCAGTTATGGGCAGGCAAACACCGGGGAGCTGTTTTTT
CDR3 protein: CASSYGQANTGELFF

clone size: few
J gene: TRBJ2-2
D gene: NA
V gene: TRBV28
CDR3 DNA: TGTGCCAGCAGGCCCCCCGGGACCGGGGAGCTGTTTTTT
CDR3 protein: CASRPPGTGELFF